This T cell receptor (beta chain) was recorded in a study of control samples from healthy donors and cancer patients. This clone showed up just once. This CDR3 comprises 13 residues. V shed 0 bases and J shed 1 base, with 4 bases lying between them. Germline V gives CDR1 SGHKS, CDR2 YYEKEE (reference sequence). Only in-frame clones appear in the TCRdb table, and some are missing; sequencing was by immunoSEQ multiplex PCR. The data contain around 80,000 clones, around 93% of them seen just once; the ten biggest clones take up over 2.5%. This sequence joins TRBV5-5 and TRBJ2-5, with D uncertain. The clonotype originates from a woman in her twenties or thirties in good health. Sequenced material: blood. CDR3 sequence: CASSLVFQETQYF. In nucleotides, the CDR3 is TGTGCCAGCAGCTTGGTTTTCCAAGAGACCCAGTACTTC.